A single sample is the source of the 30 T cell receptor beta chains below, sequenced in a study of T-cell memory formation after mild COVID-19. Each CDR3 protein is one row after TCRdb ran MiXCR on the 5' RACE reads. The repertoire includes about 360,000 distinct CDR3 sequences, 13% to 15% of them detected once, and approximately 20% sits in the top ten. The sequenced material came from PBMCs or a T cell subset sorted from them (not recorded which). These receptors all come from a man in his late teens or twenties who had mild COVID-19 (a few samples of this study predate the infection). Cell type and time point are not known.

Only a few counts were recorded for this clonotype. The gene calls are TRBV6-1 and TRBJ2-7; 8 nucleotides match TRBD2. CDR3 length equals 18 residues. Per germline, CDR1 MNHNS and CDR2 SASEGT. The J segment lost 2 bases and the V segment lost 6 bases, leaving 18 bases of the junction unmatched. The CDR3 nucleotides read TGTGCCAGCAGCCCATGGAAGATGGGTTCGGGGGGGGCCTACGAGCAGTACTTC. This gives the protein CASSPWKMGSGGAYEQYF.

The chain links TRBV23-1 to TRBJ2-5, with D maybe TRBD1 (6 bases). Being an ORF, TRBV23-1 has a function that is uncertain. V lost 0 bases and J lost 2, with 13 bases in between. CDR3 length equals 16 residues. The CDR3 DNA reads as TGCGCCAGCAGTCAATCTCGGTCAGGGGAACAAGAGACCCAGTACTTC. Amino acids: CASSQSRSGEQETQYF.

The chain links TRBV10-3 to TRBJ2-6, with 9 bases matching TRBD1. With 6 bases clipped from V and 3 bases from J, the junction kept 3 bases outside the gene matches. The CDR3 length is 15 residues. Germline assignment: CDR1 ENHRY and CDR2 SYGVKD. The CDR3 reads CAIRGTGNGANVLTF. The CDR3 DNA reads as TGTGCCATCAGGGGGACAGGGAATGGGGCCAACGTCCTGACTTTC.

This clonotype was seen only a few times. The V call is TRBV10-3, the J call TRBJ2-3, with TRBD2 identical over 11 bases. The CDR3 loop spans 18 amino acids. CDR1 is ENHRY and CDR2 is SYGVKD in the germline V gene. The V segment lost 3 bases and the J segment 0 bases; nucleotides outside the gene matches: 8. CDR3 protein: CAISDHPGLAESTDTQYF. In DNA, the CDR3 is TGTGCCATCAGTGACCACCCGGGACTAGCGGAAAGCACAGATACGCAGTATTTT.

The J gene is TRBJ2-7, the V gene TRBV20-1, with D unclear. The germline gives CDR1 DFQATT, CDR2 SNEGSKA (reference sequence). Trimming took 3 bases from V and 6 from J, leaving 15 bases between them. This CDR3 is 13 amino acids long. The CDR3 here is CSARRTTLSEQYF. The CDR3 bases are TGCAGTGCTAGGAGAACAACCCTCTCCGAGCAGTACTTC.

The rearrangement uses TRBV20-1 and TRBJ1-1, with D uncertain. Germline V gene sequence: CDR1 DFQATT, CDR2 SNEGSKA (reference sequence). The CDR3 is 12 residues long. In nucleotides, the CDR3 is TGCAGAGTTGGACTTGAGAACACTGAAGCTTTCTTT. Translation: CRVGLENTEAFF.

This clonotype was observed a handful of times. V and J are TRBV7-2 and TRBJ2-3, with D unresolved. The CDR3 length is 15 residues. V was shortened by 6 bases and J by 1 base, with 14 bases between the two germline ends. CDR1 SGHTA and CDR2 FQGNSA come from the germline V gene. The CDR3 protein is CASSSRTQGTDTQYF. The CDR3 DNA follows: TGTGCCAGCAGTAGCCGGACGCAGGGCACAGATACGCAGTATTTT. The variable domain in full, with the rest retrieved from reference TRBV7-2 and TRBJ2-3, is GAGVSQSPSNKVTEKGKDVELRCDPISGHTALYWYRQSLGQGLEFLIYFQGNSAPDKSGLPSDRFSAERTGGSVSTLTIQRTQQEDSAVYLCASSSRTQGTDTQYFGPGTRLTVL.

The chain carries TRBV6-2 or TRBV6-3 and TRBJ1-1; D is uncertain. Trimming removed 6 bases at V and 10 bases at J, with 18 bases between. The CDR3 consists of 13 residues. The germline V gene has CDR1 MNHEY and CDR2 SVGEGT. The CDR3 reads CASSPPLGRRAFF. The CDR3 nucleotides are TGTGCCAGCAGCCCACCCCTCGGGAGAAGAGCTTTCTTT.

This clonotype has just a few counts. V gene TRBV7-3 combines with J gene TRBJ2-3, with D possibly TRBD1 on 5 matching bases. The germline V gene has CDR1 SGHTA and CDR2 FQGTGA. V dropped 8 bases and J dropped 6 bases, with 18 bases sitting between them. The CDR3 length is 14 residues. CDR3 sequence reads: CASGQGDDRDTQYF. Written as DNA, the CDR3 is TGTGCCAGCGGCCAGGGCGACGATCGGGATACGCAGTATTTT. Full variable domain (outside the CDR3, taken from reference TRBV7-3 and TRBJ2-3): GAGVSQTPSNKVTEKGKYVELRCDPISGHTALYWYRQSLGQGPEFLIYFQGTGAADDSGLPNDRFFAVRPEGSVSTLKIQRTERGDSAVYLCASGQGDDRDTQYFGPGTRLTVL.

This clonotype was counted only a few times. The chain carries TRBV7-2 and TRBJ1-6, with D possibly being TRBD1 (5 bases). Germline assignment: CDR1 SGHTA and CDR2 FQGNSA. The CDR3 runs to 15 residues. Trimming pared 4 bases from V and 15 bases from J, leaving 22 bases between. The CDR3 DNA follows: TGTGCCAGCAGCTCTACCCCCGGGACGGAGTCGCTCCTCCACTTT. It specifies CASSSTPGTESLLHF.

The chain employs TRBV7-2 and TRBJ2-3; D gene uncertain. The length of the CDR3 is 17 residues. The germline CDR1 and CDR2 sequences are SGHTA and FQGNSA. The V end lost 2 bases, the J end lost 0 bases, and 15 bases lay between the germline ends. For the CDR3, the DNA is TGTGCCAGCAGCTTACGTCCGGGTGTAGCTAGCACAGATACGCAGTATTTT. Translating gives CASSLRPGVASTDTQYF.

This clonotype was seen only a few times. The V and J genes are TRBV7-2 and TRBJ1-1; weak D call: TRBD1 (5 bases). With 1 base removed from V and 5 bases from J, the gap between germline ends came to 14 bases. The CDR3 spans 15 residues. Germline CDR1 SGHTA, CDR2 FQGNSA. The CDR3 is CASSLGNWGETEAFF. In nucleotides, the CDR3 is TGTGCCAGCAGCTTAGGTAATTGGGGGGAGACTGAAGCTTTCTTT.

This clonotype was seen a handful of times. CDR3 coding DNA: TGTGCCAGCAGCCAAGTGGCAGGCACCCACTACGAGCAGTACTTC. Translation: CASSQVAGTHYEQYF. The chain combines TRBV4-2 with TRBJ2-7; D uncertain. The CDR3 totals 15 residues. In germline, CDR1 is LGHNA, CDR2 YNFKEQ. V was shortened by 1 base and J by 3 bases, with 13 bases between the two germline ends.

This clonotype was counted many times. This sequence joins TRBV12-3 or TRBV12-4 and TRBJ1-1; D not certain. The V end was cut by 4 bases, the J end by 3 bases, with 15 bases between. This CDR3 spans 15 amino acids. CDR3: CASSSPDLRDTEAFF. The CDR3 coding sequence is TGTGCCAGCAGTTCCCCTGACCTACGGGACACTGAAGCTTTCTTT.

This chain links TRBV12-3 or TRBV12-4 with TRBJ2-7; 7 bases agree with TRBD1. The trim removed 9 bases at V and 7 bases at J, leaving 15 bases unmatched. The CDR3 runs to 14 residues. The CDR3 is CARNTRQGKGEQYV. DNA of the CDR3: TGTGCCAGAAACACACGACAGGGAAAGGGAGAGCAGTACGTC.

The DNA for the CDR3 is TGTGCCACCAGCAGTGGCCTCTGGCAGATCTATCAGCCCCAGCATTTT. Its translation: CATSSGLWQIYQPQHF. V and J are TRBV15 and TRBJ1-5; D not resolved. The V end was cut by 3 bases, the J end by 5 bases, with 17 bases between. Per the germline V gene, CDR1 is LNHNV and CDR2 is YYDKDF (reference sequence). The CDR3 contains 16 residues.

This clonotype has more than one count but fewer than ten. This chain connects TRBV4-1 to TRBJ2-5, with 8 bases that match TRBD1. In germline, CDR1 is MGHRA, CDR2 YSYEKL. CDR3 length: 15 amino acids. The V segment lost 4 bases and the J segment 5 bases; nucleotides outside the gene matches: 9. This CDR3 reads CASSPLAGGAETQYF. The CDR3 region has the DNA TGCGCCAGCAGCCCCCTGGCAGGGGGCGCGGAGACCCAGTACTTC.

The chain links TRBV7-2 to TRBJ1-5; D gene unclear. Germline V gene lookup returns CDR1 SGHTA and CDR2 FQGNSA. This CDR3 contains 13 residues. With 5 bases removed from V and 7 bases from J, the gap between germline ends came to 12 bases. The CDR3 DNA follows: TGTGCCAGCAGCCCGGGAGCTTTACAGCCCCAGCATTTT. The encoded protein is CASSPGALQPQHF.

This clonotype was counted between two and nine times. The genes are TRBV11-2 and TRBJ2-3, with 8 bases that match TRBD1. CDR3 length equals 15 residues. V lost 3 bases and J lost 4; bases outside the gene matches: 6. Germline assignment: CDR1 SGHAT and CDR2 FQNNGV. The DNA for the CDR3 is TGTGCCAGCAGCTTCACCCAGGGGGCCCCAGATACGCAGTATTTT. It encodes CASSFTQGAPDTQYF.

CDR3 in amino acids: CASSLTGKLTDTQYF. For the CDR3, the DNA is TGCGCCAGCAGCTTGACAGGGAAACTCACAGATACGCAGTATTTT. V gene TRBV5-1 combines with J gene TRBJ2-3; possible D gene TRBD1, 6 bases. Looked up from germline, CDR1 is SGHRS and CDR2 is YFSETQ. This CDR3 contains 15 residues. Trimming took 1 base from V and 2 from J, leaving 11 bases between them.

This clonotype was seen a few times. This chain joins TRBV7-2 and TRBJ2-1; TRBD2 aligns across 9 bases. CDR3 length: 14 amino acids. The germline V gene has CDR1 SGHTA and CDR2 FQGNSA. Trimming took 8 bases from V and 7 from J; bases not matched to a gene: 9. CDR3 coding DNA: TGTGCCAGCTCAAGGGTACTAGCGGGTAATGAGCAGTTCTTC. Amino acids: CASSRVLAGNEQFF.

This chain links TRBV4-3 with TRBJ2-1; no firm D call. CDR3 length: 14 residues. Trimming removed 0 bases at V and 5 bases at J, with 8 bases between. Germline V gives CDR1 LGHNA, CDR2 YSLEER. CDR3 protein: CASSQESYHNEQFF. In DNA, the CDR3 is TGCGCCAGCAGCCAAGAGTCCTATCACAATGAGCAGTTCTTC.

In this sample, this clonotype turned up a few times. The chain links TRBV27 to TRBJ1-2; unclear D gene. This CDR3 has 14 residues. V dropped 5 bases and J dropped 0 bases, with 10 bases sitting between them. Germline CDR1 is MNHEY and CDR2 is SMNVEV (reference sequence). CDR3 loop: CASSPSIPNYGYTF. The CDR3 DNA follows: TGTGCCAGCAGTCCGTCGATACCTAACTATGGCTACACCTTC.

The chain joins TRBV5-1 to TRBJ2-2; 7 nucleotides match TRBD1. The CDR3 has 16 amino acids. In germline, CDR1 is SGHRS, CDR2 YFSETQ. Trimming cost V 4 bases and J 9 bases; bases outside gene matches: 15. CDR3 sequence: CASSGRTGLSGRELFF. The CDR3 bases are TGCGCCAGCAGCGGAAGGACAGGATTATCCGGGCGGGAGCTGTTTTTT. The full variable domain, in which reference TRBV5-1 and TRBJ2-2 provide the parts outside the CDR3, is KAGVTQTPRYLIKTRGQQVTLSCSPISGHRSVSWYQQTPGQGLQFLFEYFSETQRNKGNFPGRFSGRQFSNSRSEMNVSTLELGDSALYLCASSGRTGLSGRELFFGEGSRLTVL.

There are a few counts of this clonotype. The chain combines TRBV7-9 with TRBJ2-1; TRBD2 aligns across 10 bases. The CDR3 loop spans 16 amino acids. Unmatched junction bases numbered 6, after V lost 5 bases and J lost 2 bases. Germline V lookup: CDR1 SEHNR, CDR2 FQNEAQ (reference sequence). The DNA of the CDR3 is TGTGCCAGCAGCACCCGTCTAGCGGGGGCCTACAATGAGCAGTTCTTC. It is translated as CASSTRLAGAYNEQFF.

This clonotype was counted a few times. The CDR3 sequence is CASSLLVAEETQYF. In DNA form, the CDR3 reads TGTGCCAGCAGCTTATTAGTGGCAGAAGAGACCCAGTACTTC. The chain couples TRBV7-9 to TRBJ2-5; D is undetermined. Germline V CDR1 and CDR2: SEHNR, FQNEAQ (reference sequence). V was clipped by 2 bases and J by 3 bases, with 10 bases between them. This CDR3 comprises 14 residues.

This sequence joins TRBV12-3 or TRBV12-4 and TRBJ1-5; TRBD1 is a possible D gene (5 bases). CDR3 length: 14 residues. V dropped 7 bases and J dropped 5 bases, with 15 bases sitting between them. In nucleotides, the CDR3 is TGTGCCAGCAAGATACAACGGGGGTATCAGCCCCAGCATTTT. This gives the protein CASKIQRGYQPQHF.

This clonotype was picked up a small number of times. The chain couples TRBV7-9 to TRBJ2-2; TRBD2 is a possible D gene (5 bases). This CDR3 is built from 15 residues. Germline lookup yields CDR1 SEHNR and CDR2 FQNEAQ (reference sequence). Trimming pared 2 bases from V and 6 bases from J, leaving 13 bases between. Here the CDR3 reads CASSLFSGVAGELFF. In DNA, the CDR3 is TGTGCCAGCAGCTTATTCTCCGGGGTGGCCGGGGAGCTGTTTTTT.

In this sample, this clonotype turned up a few times. The chain links TRBV20-1 to TRBJ2-1, with D uncertain. Germline V gives CDR1 DFQATT, CDR2 SNEGSKA (reference sequence). V was cut by 0 bases and J by 10 bases, with 7 bases left in between. This CDR3 region has 11 residues. The CDR3 loop is CSAREGREQFF. The CDR3 DNA sequence: TGCAGTGCTAGAGAAGGACGAGAGCAGTTCTTC.

V is TRBV7-7 and J is TRBJ2-1; a possible D gene is TRBD1 (5 bases). Trimming stripped 3 bases from V and 8 bases from J, with 11 bases between. Germline V lookup: CDR1 SSHAT, CDR2 FNYEAQ (reference sequence). CDR3 length: 13 amino acids. This CDR3 reads CASSFTGFDEQFF. DNA for the CDR3: TGTGCCAGCAGCTTTACAGGATTCGATGAGCAGTTCTTC. The whole variable domain, remainder taken from reference TRBV7-7 and TRBJ2-1, is GAGVSQSPRYKVTKRGQDVTLRCDPISSHATLYWYQQALGQGPEFLTYFNYEAQPDKSGLPSDRFSAERPEGSISTLTIQRTEQRDSAMYRCASSFTGFDEQFFGPGTRLTVL.